These 22 T cell receptor beta chains share one sample of origin, sequenced in a study of cytomegalovirus exposure and HLA in healthy donors (dated by TCRdb to 2015 to 2018). Library construction relied on the immunoSEQ multiplex PCR assay. The multiplex PCR relied on a mix of 60 forward primers for TCR Vbeta segments and 13 reverse primers for TCR Jbeta segments. Held by TCRdb, this immuneACCESS table contains in-frame sequences only and omits some clones. Under half of the omission traces to an unresolved V gene where checked; the cause of the rest is unknown. The sample yields about 130,000 clones; roughly 80% were counted once. The biggest ten clones account for approximately 1.1% of the sample. Source material: PBMCs. The receptors shown here come from a boy between 10 and 17 years old in good health and CMV-seronegative.

V usage is TRBV27 and J usage is TRBJ1-1; D might be TRBD1 (6 bases). V was trimmed by 5 bases and J by 8 bases, leaving 15 bases between them. The CDR3 is made up of 13 amino acids. Germline lookup yields CDR1 MNHEY and CDR2 SMNVEV (reference sequence). The CDR3 DNA sequence: TGTGCCAGCAGTCCCAGACAGGACCGGGAAGCTTTCTTT. It translates to CASSPRQDREAFF.

Only a few counts were recorded for this clone. The V and J genes are TRBV15 and TRBJ2-7; tentatively, D is TRBD1 (6 bases). V was clipped by 3 bases and J by 6 bases, with 9 bases between them. The CDR3 loop spans 12 amino acids. Germline CDR1 is LNHNV and CDR2 is YYDKDF (reference sequence). In nucleotides, the CDR3 is TGTGCCACCAGCAGGACGACAGGCGAGCAGTACTTC. This encodes CATSRTTGEQYF.

Only a few counts were recorded for this clone. The rearrangement links TRBV9 to TRBJ1-4; D ambiguous. V was cut by 0 bases and J by 7 bases, with 10 bases left in between. CDR1 SGDLS and CDR2 YYNGEE come from the germline V gene. The CDR3 is 14 amino acids. Written as DNA, the CDR3 is TGTGCCAGCAGCGTAGGGGAGCCGGGTGAAAAACTGTTTTTT. Translated: CASSVGEPGEKLFF. Based on the CDR3 plus reference TRBV9 and TRBJ1-4, the full variable domain is DSGVTQTPKHLITATGQRVTLRCSPRSGDLSVYWYQQSLDQGLQFLIQYYNGEERAKGNILERFSAQQFPDLHSELNLSSLELGDSALYFCASSVGEPGEKLFFGSGTQLSVL.

The chain has TRBV27 and TRBJ2-3, with a tentative D call TRBD1 (5 bases). The CDR3 loop spans 14 amino acids. The germline V gene encodes CDR1 MNHEY and CDR2 SMNVEV (reference sequence). V lost 1 base and J 1 base, leaving 6 bases between the germline ends. The CDR3 sequence is CASSLWGGTDTQYF. The CDR3, as DNA: TGTGCCAGCAGTTTATGGGGCGGCACAGATACGCAGTATTTT.

The chain uses TRBV6-1 and TRBJ1-1, with D maybe TRBD1 (5 bases). From germline, CDR1 is MNHNS and CDR2 SASEGT. The length of the CDR3 is 14 residues. The ends were cut back, 7 bases at V and 5 bases at J, with 17 bases in the middle. As DNA, the CDR3 is TGTGCCAGCAAAACCGGCAGGGTTGGGACTGAAGCTTTCTTT. Protein product: CASKTGRVGTEAFF.

This clone has just one count. Here the CDR3 DNA reads TGTGCCAGCAGCTTATCAGGGCTGAACACTGAAGCTTTCTTT. This translates into CASSLSGLNTEAFF. This rearrangement joins TRBV7-8 to TRBJ1-1, with a weak D call TRBD1 (5 bases). CDR3 length: 14 residues. Germline V lookup: CDR1 SGHVS, CDR2 FQNEAQ. V lost 2 bases and J 0 bases, leaving 7 bases between the germline ends.

There are a few counts of this clone. V is TRBV5-1 and J is TRBJ2-3; the match to TRBD2 covers 12 bases. Looked up from germline, CDR1 is SGHRS and CDR2 is YFSETQ. The CDR3 spans 19 residues. J was trimmed by 5 bases and V by 2 bases; bases with no gene match: 15. CDR3 sequence: CASSFGLAGTAYWGDTQYF. CDR3 bases: TGCGCCAGCAGCTTCGGACTAGCGGGAACCGCCTATTGGGGAGATACGCAGTATTTT.

The chain joins TRBV9 to TRBJ2-3; TRBD2 aligns across 8 bases. CDR3 length equals 17 residues. Unmatched junction bases numbered 13, after V lost 7 bases and J lost 0 bases. Germline V gene data show CDR1 as SGDLS and CDR2 as YYNGEE. The CDR3 here is CASSPGGVPASTDTQYF. CDR3 in DNA: TGTGCCAGCTCCCCGGGAGGGGTGCCGGCAAGCACAGATACGCAGTATTTT.

The V gene is TRBV7-9, the J gene TRBJ2-5; D might be TRBD1 (6 bases). Trimming removed 3 bases from V and 2 bases from J, with 13 bases in between. The CDR3 runs to 15 residues. Per germline, CDR1 SEHNR and CDR2 FQNEAQ (reference sequence). The CDR3 reads CASSFNRALQETQYF. The DNA for the CDR3 is TGTGCCAGCAGCTTCAACAGGGCCCTACAAGAGACCCAGTACTTC.

This clone was observed once. The chain uses TRBV5-1 and TRBJ2-1; D remains unclear. Between the trimmed V and J ends, which lost 0 bases and 7 bases, there was a span of 8 bases. The germline V gene encodes CDR1 SGHRS and CDR2 YFSETQ. The CDR3 spans 13 residues. The CDR3 sequence: CASSLGVENEQFF. Here the CDR3 DNA reads TGCGCCAGCAGCTTGGGAGTAGAAAATGAGCAGTTCTTC.

A few counts support this clone. The V call is TRBV7-2, the J call TRBJ2-5, with unresolved D. Deletions cut 7 bases from V and 4 bases from J, with 13 bases between. CDR3 length: 13 amino acids. From germline, CDR1 is SGHTA and CDR2 FQGNSA. The CDR3 region has the DNA TGTGCCAGCACCATCTCGGTCTCAGAGACCCAGTACTTC. Its protein product is CASTISVSETQYF.

CDR3 in amino acids: CASSLGTAGNTIYF. DNA for the CDR3: TGCGCCAGCAGCTTGGGGACAGCTGGAAACACCATATATTTT. The gene calls are TRBV5-1 and TRBJ1-3; TRBD1 is a possible D gene (6 bases). The V gene lost 0 bases and the J gene lost 2 bases, with 6 bases spanning the gap. In germline, CDR1 is SGHRS, CDR2 YFSETQ. The CDR3 has 14 amino acids.

V usage is TRBV6-1 and J usage is TRBJ1-2, with 9 bases fitting TRBD1. The CDR3 covers 11 residues. V shed 8 bases, J shed 6 bases, and the junction held 1 base outside the gene matches. The germline V gene has CDR1 MNHNS and CDR2 SASEGT. This CDR3 is CASHRGHGYTF. The CDR3 coding sequence is TGTGCCAGCCACAGGGGGCATGGCTACACCTTC.

In this sample, this clone turned up once. J is TRBJ1-4 and V is TRBV18, with TRBD1 matching over 11 bases. Germline CDR1 KGHSH, CDR2 LQKENI. The CDR3 is made up of 14 amino acids. V was clipped by 3 bases and J by 8 bases; unmatched bases: 2. The CDR3 coding sequence is TGTGCCAGCTCACCGGGACAGGGGGGAGAAAAACTGTTTTTT. It translates to CASSPGQGGEKLFF. The whole variable domain, filled in from reference TRBV18 and TRBJ1-4, reads NAGVMQNPRHLVRRRGQEARLRCSPMKGHSHVYWYRQLPEEGLKFMVYLQKENIIDESGMPKERFSAEFPKEGPSILRIQQVVRGDSAAYFCASSPGQGGEKLFFGSGTQLSVL.

V is TRBV6-1 and J is TRBJ1-1; no clear D. Deletions cut 6 bases from V and 6 bases from J, with 14 bases between. The CDR3 runs 13 residues. The V gene's germline CDR1 is MNHNS and CDR2 SASEGT. In DNA, the CDR3 is TGTGCCAGCAGCCCTTTTCTTCCGTCTGAAGCTTTCTTT. Translating it yields CASSPFLPSEAFF.

The CDR3 nucleotides read TGTGCCAGCAGCCCGGGGGGGACTAGTAATCTCGATGAGCAGTTCTTC. Protein sequence: CASSPGGTSNLDEQFF. The chain recombines TRBV5-4 with TRBJ2-1; 8 bases map to TRBD2. This CDR3 spans 16 amino acids. CDR1 and CDR2 (germline): SGHNT, YYREEE (reference sequence). With 4 bases clipped from V and 8 bases from J, the junction kept 14 bases outside the gene matches.

A few counts support this clone. This chain links TRBV7-9 with TRBJ1-1, with TRBD1 matching over 7 bases. Germline V gene lookup returns CDR1 SEHNR and CDR2 FQNEAQ (reference sequence). The CDR3 consists of 14 residues. The J segment lost 0 bases and the V segment lost 4 bases, leaving 2 bases of the junction unmatched. The CDR3 protein is CASSSTGVNTEAFF. The CDR3 DNA is TGTGCCAGCAGCTCCACAGGGGTGAACACTGAAGCTTTCTTT.

This chain uses TRBV2 with TRBJ2-3; 8 bases agree with TRBD1. Trimming took 4 bases from V and 5 from J; bases not matched to a gene: 5. From germline, CDR1 is SNHLY and CDR2 FYNNEI. This CDR3 is 14 amino acids long. CDR3 residues: CASSGDRTRDTQYF. The CDR3 DNA sequence: TGTGCCAGCAGTGGGGACAGGACAAGAGATACGCAGTATTTT.

In DNA form, the CDR3 reads TGTGCCAGCAGCGTCGGGGGTACAGCGAATACGCAGTATTTT. Protein product: CASSVGGTANTQYF. The rearrangement joins TRBV9 to TRBJ2-3, with D perhaps TRBD2 (6 bases). The CDR3 is made up of 14 amino acids. Trimming removed 2 bases at V and 7 bases at J, with 14 bases between. CDR1 and CDR2 (germline): SGDLS, YYNGEE.

There are a few counts of this clone. The rearrangement joins TRBV7-8 to TRBJ1-1; D is undetermined. From germline, CDR1 is SGHVS and CDR2 FQNEAQ. V lost 2 bases to trimming and J lost 1 base, with 8 bases between them. The CDR3 has 14 amino acids. The CDR3 DNA follows: TGTGCCAGCAGCTTAAAACACCGGAACACTGAAGCTTTCTTT. Translation gives CASSLKHRNTEAFF.

This clone has more than one count but fewer than ten. The chain employs TRBV6-1 and TRBJ2-3; 8 bases match TRBD2. After removal of 10 bases from V and 3 bases from J, the junction contained 9 bases not matched to a gene. CDR3 size: 14 residues. Germline assignment: CDR1 MNHNS and CDR2 SASEGT. The CDR3 loop is CATSQRGRTDTQYF. In DNA form, the CDR3 reads TGTGCCACATCCCAGCGCGGGAGGACAGATACGCAGTATTTT.

The gene calls are TRBV6-1 and TRBJ2-7; 9 bases are shared with TRBD2. J lost 5 bases, V lost 5 bases, and 1 base had no gene match. Germline assignment: CDR1 MNHNS and CDR2 SASEGT. This CDR3 contains 12 residues. The DNA of the CDR3 is TGTGCCAGCAGTCGGACTAGCGACGAGCAGTACTTC. Its protein is CASSRTSDEQYF.